A selection of T cell receptor beta chains follows, all from one sample in a study of shared clonotypes between healthy human individuals. Profiling relied on immunoSEQ multiplex PCR, and the TCRdb table lists in-frame clones only, not all of them. Of 1,400,000 or so clones in the sample, about 98.5% are singletons; the top ten hold 0.36%. Sequenced sample: naive CD4+ T cells sorted from blood. The source of these receptors is a man in his thirties or forties in good health. Each CDR3 is given with its conserved first and last residue. A D gene is named only where the DNA matches it firmly. Part of the rows lack a size; the others show once, few, many or a class for expanded clones.

J gene: TRBJ1-5
D gene: NA
clone size: once
V gene: TRBV2
CDR3 DNA: TGTGCCAGCAGTGAGATGGGGGTTGTAGGTCAGCCCCAGCATTTT
CDR3 protein: CASSEMGVVGQPQHF

J gene: TRBJ1-5
D gene: TRBD1
clone size: NA
V gene: TRBV6-1
CDR3 DNA: TGTGCCAGCAGTACGAGGACAGGGTATGATCAGCCCCAGCATTTT
CDR3 protein: CASSTRTGYDQPQHF

J gene: TRBJ2-1
D gene: NA
clone size: NA
V gene: TRBV19
CDR3 DNA: TGTGCCAGTCTAGACAGGCCCTACAATGAGCAGTTCTTC
CDR3 protein: CASLDRPYNEQFF

J gene: TRBJ2-7
D gene: NA
clone size: NA
V gene: TRBV7-9
CDR3 DNA: TGTGCCAGCAGCTTAATGCAGGGAAGCTCCTACGAGCAGTACTTC
CDR3 protein: CASSLMQGSSYEQYF

J gene: TRBJ2-7
D gene: TRBD2
clone size: NA
V gene: TRBV4-1
CDR3 DNA: TGCGCCAGCAGCCAGTCACTAGCGACCTACGAGCAGTACTTC
CDR3 protein: CASSQSLATYEQYF

J gene: TRBJ2-3
D gene: TRBD2
clone size: NA
V gene: TRBV11-2
CDR3 DNA: TGTGCCAGCAGCTTAGGGACTAGCGGGACGGATACGCAGTATTTT
CDR3 protein: CASSLGTSGTDTQYF

J gene: TRBJ2-1
D gene: NA
clone size: NA
V gene: TRBV5-4
CDR3 DNA: TGTGCCAGCAGCGATTTTGGGGGGGCGGATTACAATGAGCAGTTCTTC
CDR3 protein: CASSDFGGADYNEQFF

J gene: TRBJ2-4
D gene: TRBD1
clone size: NA
V gene: TRBV5-1
CDR3 DNA: TGCGCCAGCAGCCACGGACAGGGGCAAGGCATTCAGTACTTC
CDR3 protein: CASSHGQGQGIQYF

J gene: TRBJ2-7
D gene: NA
clone size: NA
V gene: TRBV11-3
CDR3 DNA: TGTGCCAGCAGCTTAGGACTCCGGGGCTCTGGTGAGCAGTACTTC
CDR3 protein: CASSLGLRGSGEQYF

J gene: TRBJ2-7
D gene: NA
clone size: NA
V gene: TRBV7-6
CDR3 DNA: TGTGCCAGCAGCTTAGCGTCCGGGGAATCCTACGAGCAGTACTTC
CDR3 protein: CASSLASGESYEQYF

J gene: TRBJ2-3
D gene: TRBD2
clone size: NA
V gene: TRBV5-1
CDR3 DNA: TGCGCCAGCAGCTTGGGGGTAGCGGGAGCTGATACGCAGTATTTT
CDR3 protein: CASSLGVAGADTQYF

J gene: TRBJ2-7
D gene: TRBD1
clone size: NA
V gene: TRBV6-5
CDR3 DNA: TGTGCCAGCAGTACCTACGGGACAGGGAGCTACGAGCAGTACTTC
CDR3 protein: CASSTYGTGSYEQYF

J gene: TRBJ2-1
D gene: NA
clone size: NA
V gene: TRBV30
CDR3 DNA: TGTGCCTGGCTTGATCAGAACAGTTACAATGAGCAGTTCTTC
CDR3 protein: CAWLDQNSYNEQFF

J gene: TRBJ1-2
D gene: NA
clone size: NA
V gene: TRBV2
CDR3 DNA: TGTGCCAGCAGTGAAAGGGGACTGGATCGCTATGGCTACACCTTC
CDR3 protein: CASSERGLDRYGYTF

J gene: TRBJ2-3
D gene: TRBD2
clone size: NA
V gene: TRBV18
CDR3 DNA: TGTGCCAGCTCACCACCGGGACTAGCGGGAGGGATACGCACAGATACGCAGTATTTT
CDR3 protein: CASSPPGLAGGIRTDTQYF

J gene: TRBJ2-2
D gene: TRBD2
clone size: NA
V gene: TRBV10-3
CDR3 DNA: TGTGCCATCAGGGGACTAGCGGGAGCCGGGGAGCTGTTTTTT
CDR3 protein: CAIRGLAGAGELFF

J gene: TRBJ2-7
D gene: NA
clone size: NA
V gene: TRBV5-6
CDR3 DNA: TGTGCCAGCAGCCCGGGGACCAGTTATACCTACGAGCAGTACTTC
CDR3 protein: CASSPGTSYTYEQYF

J gene: TRBJ2-4
D gene: TRBD2
clone size: once
V gene: TRBV10-3
CDR3 DNA: TGTGCCATCAGTGCTAACTCCGGGACTAGCGGGAGAAACATTCAGTACTTC
CDR3 protein: CAISANSGTSGRNIQYF

J gene: TRBJ2-5
D gene: NA
clone size: NA
V gene: TRBV9
CDR3 DNA: TGTGCCAGCAGCGTAGAGGCGGGTCGGGAAGAGACCCAGTACTTC
CDR3 protein: CASSVEAGREETQYF

J gene: TRBJ2-3
D gene: TRBD2
clone size: NA
V gene: TRBV18
CDR3 DNA: TGTGCCAGCTCACGAGAGCGGGACGGCACAGATACGCAGTATTTT
CDR3 protein: CASSRERDGTDTQYF

J gene: TRBJ2-4
D gene: NA
clone size: NA
V gene: TRBV7-6
CDR3 DNA: TGTGCCAGCAGCTTAGGGTCACAGCTAGCCAAAAACATTCAGTACTTC
CDR3 protein: CASSLGSQLAKNIQYF

J gene: TRBJ2-1
D gene: TRBD2
clone size: NA
V gene: TRBV11-2
CDR3 DNA: TGTGCCAGCACCACCCGGGCGGGGGGCTCCTACAATGAGCAGTTCTTC
CDR3 protein: CASTTRAGGSYNEQFF

J gene: TRBJ1-5
D gene: TRBD1
clone size: once
V gene: TRBV6-1
CDR3 DNA: TGTGCCAGCAGTGGACCGGGAGGACAGGGCAGGACTCAGCCCCAGCATTTT
CDR3 protein: CASSGPGGQGRTQPQHF

J gene: TRBJ1-2
D gene: NA
clone size: NA
V gene: TRBV28
CDR3 DNA: TGTGCCAGCAGTTTACTGGGAAACTATGGCTACACCTTC
CDR3 protein: CASSLLGNYGYTF

J gene: TRBJ2-5
D gene: NA
clone size: NA
V gene: TRBV5-1
CDR3 DNA: TGCGCCAGCAGCTTGATTCCAGGAGCTCAAGAGACCCAGTACTTC
CDR3 protein: CASSLIPGAQETQYF

J gene: TRBJ1-2
D gene: NA
clone size: once
V gene: TRBV28
CDR3 DNA: TGTGCCAGCAGTTTAAGACAGCTCGGCTACACCTTC
CDR3 protein: CASSLRQLGYTF

J gene: TRBJ2-3
D gene: TRBD2
clone size: NA
V gene: TRBV15
CDR3 DNA: TGTGCCACCAGCCCTATGGGGGCGGGAGGGTCCACAGATACGCAGTATTTT
CDR3 protein: CATSPMGAGGSTDTQYF

J gene: TRBJ2-1
D gene: TRBD1
clone size: NA
V gene: TRBV9
CDR3 DNA: TGTGCCAGCAGCCCTAGCGGGGGACAGGGGGCGAGGGATGAGCAGTTCTTC
CDR3 protein: CASSPSGGQGARDEQFF

J gene: TRBJ1-1
D gene: NA
clone size: NA
V gene: TRBV6-5
CDR3 DNA: TGTGCCAGCAGTTCAGACTTCGGGACTGAAGCTTTCTTT
CDR3 protein: CASSSDFGTEAFF

J gene: TRBJ2-2
D gene: NA
clone size: NA
V gene: TRBV19
CDR3 DNA: TGTGCCAGTAGTATTTATGGGGATGGCGGGGAGCTGTTTTTT
CDR3 protein: CASSIYGDGGELFF

J gene: TRBJ2-1
D gene: NA
clone size: NA
V gene: TRBV7-9
CDR3 DNA: TGTGCCAGCAGCTACGGGACCCGACGGGAGCAGTTCTTC
CDR3 protein: CASSYGTRREQFF

J gene: TRBJ1-5
D gene: TRBD1
clone size: NA
V gene: TRBV18
CDR3 DNA: TGTGCCAGCTCACCCACACCGAGACAGGGAGTCGAGCAGCCCCAGCATTTT
CDR3 protein: CASSPTPRQGVEQPQHF

J gene: TRBJ1-2
D gene: TRBD1
clone size: NA
V gene: TRBV15
CDR3 DNA: TGTGCCACCAGCAGAGATCAGGGGGTCACTAACTATGGCTACACCTTC
CDR3 protein: CATSRDQGVTNYGYTF

J gene: TRBJ2-5
D gene: TRBD1
clone size: NA
V gene: TRBV28
CDR3 DNA: TGTGCCAGCAGTTTATTAGGCCAGGGGGCTAGAGAGACCCAGTACTTC
CDR3 protein: CASSLLGQGARETQYF

J gene: TRBJ2-1
D gene: TRBD2
clone size: NA
V gene: TRBV19
CDR3 DNA: TGTGCCAGTAGTCCGCTGGCGGGAGGGCCGGGTGAGCAGTTCTTC
CDR3 protein: CASSPLAGGPGEQFF

J gene: TRBJ2-4
D gene: NA
clone size: NA
V gene: TRBV2
CDR3 DNA: TGTGCCAGCAGCTTGATCCTGGAAGCCAAAAACATTCAGTACTTC
CDR3 protein: CASSLILEAKNIQYF

J gene: TRBJ2-4
D gene: NA
clone size: once
V gene: TRBV21-1
CDR3 DNA: TGTGCCAGCAGGCTCGAGTCTGGGGACGGGGCCAAAAACATTCAGTACTTC
CDR3 protein: CASRLESGDGAKNIQYF

J gene: TRBJ2-2
D gene: NA
clone size: NA
V gene: TRBV28
CDR3 DNA: TGTGCCGTCACAGGTACCACCGGGGAGCTGTTTTTT
CDR3 protein: CAVTGTTGELFF

J gene: TRBJ2-7
D gene: TRBD1
clone size: NA
V gene: TRBV5-1
CDR3 DNA: TGCGCCAGCAGCCTCCAGGGGGACAGCCGCGAGCAGTACTTC
CDR3 protein: CASSLQGDSREQYF

J gene: TRBJ2-6
D gene: NA
clone size: NA
V gene: TRBV28
CDR3 DNA: TGTGCCAGCAGTTCCTGGACGGCGGCGGGGGCCAACGTCCTGACTTTC
CDR3 protein: CASSSWTAAGANVLTF

J gene: TRBJ2-3
D gene: NA
clone size: NA
V gene: TRBV6-1
CDR3 DNA: TGTGCCAGCAGTGAACGAGGAATCGGGGATACGCAGTATTTT
CDR3 protein: CASSERGIGDTQYF

J gene: TRBJ2-7
D gene: TRBD1
clone size: NA
V gene: TRBV20-1
CDR3 DNA: TGCAGTGCTCAGGGGGCCTACGAGCAGTACTTC
CDR3 protein: CSAQGAYEQYF